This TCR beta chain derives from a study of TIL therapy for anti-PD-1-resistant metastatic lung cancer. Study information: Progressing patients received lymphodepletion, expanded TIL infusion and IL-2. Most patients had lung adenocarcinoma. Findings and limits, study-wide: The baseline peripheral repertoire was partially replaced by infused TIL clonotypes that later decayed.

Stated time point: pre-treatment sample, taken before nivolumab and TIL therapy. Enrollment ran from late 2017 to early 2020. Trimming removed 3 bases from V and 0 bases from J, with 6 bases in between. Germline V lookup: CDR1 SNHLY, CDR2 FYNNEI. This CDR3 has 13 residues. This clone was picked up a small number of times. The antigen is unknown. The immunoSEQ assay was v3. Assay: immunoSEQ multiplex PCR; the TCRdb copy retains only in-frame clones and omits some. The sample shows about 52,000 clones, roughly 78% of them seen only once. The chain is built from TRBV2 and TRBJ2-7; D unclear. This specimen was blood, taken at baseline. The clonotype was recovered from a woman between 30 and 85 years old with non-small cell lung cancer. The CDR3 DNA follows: TGTGCCAGCAGTGATGGCAGCTCCTACGAGCAGTACTTC. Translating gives CASSDGSSYEQYF. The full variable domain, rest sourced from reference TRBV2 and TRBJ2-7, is EPEVTQTPSHQVTQMGQEVILRCVPISNHLYFYWYRQILGQKVEFLVSFYNNEISEKSEIFDDQFSVERPDGSNFTLKIRSTKLEDSAMYFCASSDGSSYEQYFGPGTRLTVT.